The following is a T cell receptor beta chain sequence with its context. Some clones are missing from TCRdb's copy, which holds only in-frame ones; the method was immunoSEQ multiplex PCR. The data show some 62,000 clones, 87% seen once. The source of the sample is a study of technical replicates of blood from a handful of donors. Sample: PBMCs. This TCR derives from a human donor in good health. Some clones in this sample may be carry-over from other donors' samples.

For the CDR3, the DNA is TGTGCTAGTGGGACGGGACTAGGGGACAATGAGCAGTTCTTC. It encodes CASGTGLGDNEQFF. The chain links TRBV12-5 to TRBJ2-1, with 8 positions matching TRBD2. This CDR3 contains 14 residues. CDR1 is LGHNT, CDR2 FRNRAP, per germline. J gave up 5 bases and V 6 bases, and 6 bases lay outside the gene matches. The full variable domain, with the rest looked up from reference TRBV12-5 and TRBJ2-1, is DARVTQTPRHKVTEMGQEVTMRCQPILGHNTVFWYRQTMMQGLELLAYFRNRAPLDDSGMPKDRFSAEMPDATLATLKIQPSEPRDSAVYFCASGTGLGDNEQFFGPGTRLTVL.